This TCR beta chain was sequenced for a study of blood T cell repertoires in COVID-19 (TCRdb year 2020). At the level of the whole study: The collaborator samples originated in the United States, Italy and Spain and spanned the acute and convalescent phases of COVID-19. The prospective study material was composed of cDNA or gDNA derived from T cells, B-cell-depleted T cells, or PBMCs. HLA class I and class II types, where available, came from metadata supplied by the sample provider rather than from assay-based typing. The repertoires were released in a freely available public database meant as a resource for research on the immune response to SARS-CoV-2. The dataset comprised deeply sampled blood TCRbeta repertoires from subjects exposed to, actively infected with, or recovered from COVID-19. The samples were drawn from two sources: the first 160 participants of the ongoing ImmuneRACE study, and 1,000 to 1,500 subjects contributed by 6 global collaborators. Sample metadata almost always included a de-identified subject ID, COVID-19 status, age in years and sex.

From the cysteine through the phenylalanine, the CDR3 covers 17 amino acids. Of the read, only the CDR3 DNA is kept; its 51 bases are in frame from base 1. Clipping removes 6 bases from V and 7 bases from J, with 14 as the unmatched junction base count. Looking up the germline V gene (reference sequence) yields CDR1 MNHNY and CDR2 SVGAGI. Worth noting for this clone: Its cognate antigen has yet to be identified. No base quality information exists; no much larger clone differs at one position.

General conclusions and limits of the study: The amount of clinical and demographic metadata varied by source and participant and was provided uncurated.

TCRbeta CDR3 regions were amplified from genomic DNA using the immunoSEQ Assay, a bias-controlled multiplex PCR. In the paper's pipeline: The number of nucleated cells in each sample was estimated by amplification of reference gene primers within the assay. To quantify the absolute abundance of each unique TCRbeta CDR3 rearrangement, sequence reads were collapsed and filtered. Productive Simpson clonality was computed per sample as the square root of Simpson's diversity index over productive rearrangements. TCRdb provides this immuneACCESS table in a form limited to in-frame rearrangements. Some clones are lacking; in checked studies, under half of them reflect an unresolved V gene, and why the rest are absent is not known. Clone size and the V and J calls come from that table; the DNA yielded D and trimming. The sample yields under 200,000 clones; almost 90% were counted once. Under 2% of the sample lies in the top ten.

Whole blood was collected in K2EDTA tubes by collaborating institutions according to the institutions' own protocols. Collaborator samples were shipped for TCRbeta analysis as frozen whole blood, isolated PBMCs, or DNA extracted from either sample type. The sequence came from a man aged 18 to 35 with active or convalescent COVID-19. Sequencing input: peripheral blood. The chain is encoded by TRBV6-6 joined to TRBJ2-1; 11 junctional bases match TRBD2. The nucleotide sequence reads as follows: TGTGCCAGCAGCCGATTTATACTAGCGGGAGTGGGTAATGAGCAGTTCTTC. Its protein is CASSRFILAGVGNEQFF.